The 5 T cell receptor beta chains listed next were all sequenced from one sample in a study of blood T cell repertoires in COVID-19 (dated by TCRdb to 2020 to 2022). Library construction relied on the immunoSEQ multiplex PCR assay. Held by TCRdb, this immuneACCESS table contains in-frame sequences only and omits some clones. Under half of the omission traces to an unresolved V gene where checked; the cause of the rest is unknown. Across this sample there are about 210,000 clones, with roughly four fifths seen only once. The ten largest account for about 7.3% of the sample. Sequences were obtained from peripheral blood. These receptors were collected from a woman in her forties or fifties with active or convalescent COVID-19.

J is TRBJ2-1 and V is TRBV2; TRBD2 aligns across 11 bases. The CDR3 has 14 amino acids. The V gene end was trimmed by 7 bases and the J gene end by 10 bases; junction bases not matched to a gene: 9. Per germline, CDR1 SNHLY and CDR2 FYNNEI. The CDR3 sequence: CASTGTSGFGEQFF. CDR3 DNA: TGTGCCAGCACCGGGACTAGCGGTTTTGGGGAGCAGTTCTTC.

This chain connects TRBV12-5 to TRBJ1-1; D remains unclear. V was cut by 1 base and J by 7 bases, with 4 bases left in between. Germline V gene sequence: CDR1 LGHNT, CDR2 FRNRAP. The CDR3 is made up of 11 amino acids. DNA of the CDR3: TGTGCTAGTGGTTTGGCGGTTGAAGCTTTCTTT. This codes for CASGLAVEAFF.

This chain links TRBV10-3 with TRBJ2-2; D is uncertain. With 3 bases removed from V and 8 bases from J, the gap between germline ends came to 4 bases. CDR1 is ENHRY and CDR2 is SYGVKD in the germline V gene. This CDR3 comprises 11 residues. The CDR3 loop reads CAISDQGELFF. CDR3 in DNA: TGTGCCATCAGTGACCAAGGGGAGCTGTTTTTT.

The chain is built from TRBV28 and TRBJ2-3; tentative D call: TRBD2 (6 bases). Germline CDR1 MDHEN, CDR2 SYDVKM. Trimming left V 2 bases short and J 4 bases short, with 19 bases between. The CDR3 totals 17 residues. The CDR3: CASSLPLGTENADTQYF. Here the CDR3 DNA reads TGTGCCAGCAGTTTACCCCTCGGGACTGAAAACGCAGATACGCAGTATTTT.

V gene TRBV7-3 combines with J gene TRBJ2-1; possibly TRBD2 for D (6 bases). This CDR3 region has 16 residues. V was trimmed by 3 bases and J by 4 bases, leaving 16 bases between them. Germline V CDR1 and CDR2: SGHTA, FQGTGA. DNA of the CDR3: TGTGCCAGCAGCTTGAACTCGGGACTCACTTACAATGAGCAGTTCTTC. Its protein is CASSLNSGLTYNEQFF.